The 21 T cell receptor beta chains below were found in one sample sequenced in a study of Ad26.COV2.S vaccination and SARS-CoV-2 variants. Treatment: approximately 18 received Ad26.COV2.S at low or high dose, single or two shots; 5 received placebo; per-sample allocation not given. Samples came from day 63 after the first vaccine or placebo injection. Only in-frame clones appear in the TCRdb table, and some are missing; sequencing was by immunoSEQ multiplex PCR. This sample carries under 550,000 clones, approximately 88% of them seen once, and the ten largest clones take 3.5% to 4%. The input for sequencing was peripheral blood, taken in a trial of Ad26.COV2.S vaccine versus placebo. These receptors were obtained from a person between 18 and 65 years old who received the Ad26.COV2.S COVID-19 vaccine or a placebo.

This chain uses TRBV3-1 (or the pseudogene TRBV3-2) with TRBJ2-7; 9 bases are a match to TRBD1. This CDR3 region has 16 residues. Germline assignment: CDR1 LGHDT and CDR2 YNNKEL (reference sequence). Trimming removed 4 bases from V and 3 bases from J; junction bases left unmatched: 10. The CDR3 DNA reads TGTGCCAGCAGCCTAAGCGAATCGGGACAGGGCTACGAGCAGTACTTC. This sequence encodes CASSLSESGQGYEQYF.

The gene calls are TRBV28 and TRBJ1-2; D is unresolved. The germline V gene encodes CDR1 MDHEN and CDR2 SYDVKM. V gave up 3 bases and J gave up 2 bases, with 19 bases separating them. The CDR3 totals 17 residues. CDR3 loop: CASSFSFGRGSNYGYTF. The CDR3 DNA sequence: TGTGCCAGCAGTTTCTCCTTTGGTCGAGGTTCAAACTATGGCTACACCTTC.

V usage is TRBV5-1 and J usage is TRBJ1-2, with D uncertain. The CDR3 sequence is 13 residues long. Germline CDR1 is SGHRS and CDR2 is YFSETQ. V was pared by 0 bases and J by 5 bases, with 8 bases between. The CDR3 reads CASSLEHQYGYTF. The CDR3 DNA reads TGCGCCAGCAGCTTGGAACACCAGTATGGCTACACCTTC.

The chain couples TRBV11-2 to TRBJ1-4; the D is unclear. Trimming pared 1 base from V and 4 bases from J, leaving 13 bases between. The CDR3 is 16 residues long. Germline V gives CDR1 SGHAT, CDR2 FQNNGV. CDR3 in amino acids: CASSLVGGRVNEKLFF. The CDR3 region has the DNA TGTGCCAGCAGCTTAGTTGGCGGGCGGGTTAATGAAAAACTGTTTTTT.

As to this clone: Other nucleotide sequences in the sample specify the same CDR3. The genes are TRBV5-1 and TRBJ2-2, with a tentative D call TRBD1 (6 bases). The CDR3 has 14 residues. Germline CDR1 reads SGHRS; CDR2 reads YFSETQ. V was shortened by 1 base and J by 6 bases, with 10 bases between the two germline ends. As DNA, the CDR3 is TGCGCCAGCAGCTTGCAGCAGGGGCCCGGGGAGCTGTTTTTT. It specifies CASSLQQGPGELFF.

The J gene is TRBJ2-5, the V gene TRBV6-2 or TRBV6-3; D not resolved. The CDR3 consists of 12 residues. V dropped 4 bases and J dropped 5 bases, with 8 bases sitting between them. CDR1 and CDR2 (germline): MNHEY, SVGEGT. The CDR3 is CASSLNRETQYF. CDR3 sequence (DNA): TGTGCCAGCAGTTTAAATAGGGAGACCCAGTACTTC.

The chain has TRBV4-3 and TRBJ2-7, with D perhaps matching TRBD1 (5 bases). Germline V gives CDR1 LGHNA, CDR2 YSLEER. The V end was cut by 0 bases, the J end by 3 bases, with 18 bases between. CDR3 size: 17 residues. CDR3 loop: CASSQDISRQRNYEQYF. The CDR3 DNA reads TGCGCCAGCAGCCAAGATATATCGAGACAGAGAAACTACGAGCAGTACTTC.

Only one count was recorded for this clone. This chain uses TRBV2 with TRBJ2-1; D is unresolved. The CDR3 contains 12 residues. V was pared by 6 bases and J by 5 bases, with 8 bases between. Looked up from germline, CDR1 is SNHLY and CDR2 is FYNNEI. The CDR3 is CASSRSDNEQFF. The CDR3, as DNA: TGTGCCAGCAGCCGGTCAGACAATGAGCAGTTCTTC. Drawing the rest from reference TRBV2 and TRBJ2-1, the complete variable domain is EPEVTQTPSHQVTQMGQEVILRCVPISNHLYFYWYRQILGQKVEFLVSFYNNEISEKSEIFDDQFSVERPDGSNFTLKIRSTKLEDSAMYFCASSRSDNEQFFGPGTRLTVL.

The genes are TRBV6-2 or TRBV6-3 and TRBJ1-5; maybe TRBD1 (5 bases). The germline V gene encodes CDR1 MNHEY and CDR2 SVGEGT. Trimming pared 2 bases from V and 4 bases from J, leaving 12 bases between. This CDR3 has 15 residues. This CDR3 is CASSYGAGWNQPQHF. CDR3 coding DNA: TGTGCCAGCAGTTACGGGGCAGGGTGGAATCAGCCCCAGCATTTT.

This chain joins TRBV6-2 or TRBV6-3 and TRBJ2-7; TRBD1 is a possible D gene (5 bases). This CDR3 region has 16 residues. From germline, CDR1 is MNHEY and CDR2 SVGEGT. V was clipped by 6 bases and J by 1 base, with 19 bases between them. For the CDR3, the DNA is TGTGCCAGCAGCCCCCTCGGCAGGGTCGGGTCCTACGAGCAGTACTTC. This translates into CASSPLGRVGSYEQYF.

V and J are TRBV5-1 and TRBJ2-1; 7 bases map to TRBD2. With V trimmed by 3 bases and J by 10 bases, 22 bases remained unmatched. There are 18 residues in the CDR3. The germline V gene encodes CDR1 SGHRS and CDR2 YFSETQ. The CDR3 DNA follows: TGCGCCAGCAGCTCCCGTGGGTTCTGGCCAGCGGGGCCGAACGAGCAGTTCTTC. Encoded protein: CASSSRGFWPAGPNEQFF.

The rearrangement links TRBV5-5 to TRBJ1-2; tentative D call: TRBD1 (6 bases). This CDR3 spans 13 amino acids. V lost 7 bases to trimming and J lost 7 bases, with 17 bases between them. Germline V gene lookup returns CDR1 SGHKS and CDR2 YYEKEE (reference sequence). The CDR3 region has the DNA TGTGCCAGCCCAGACAGCAGGGGAGCTGGCTACACCTTC. Its protein is CASPDSRGAGYTF.

Regarding this clone: A junction end diverges from the germline sequence, so it may reflect a read error. V usage is TRBV7-7 and J usage is TRBJ2-5, with D perhaps TRBD2 (6 bases). The CDR3 is 16 residues long. Germline V gene sequence: CDR1 SSHAT, CDR2 FNYEAQ (reference sequence). The DNA for the CDR3 is TGTGCTAGCAGCCCTCTGGCGGGGCTGCTCCAAGAGACCCAGTACTTC. As protein: CASSPLAGLLQETQYF.

The rearrangement joins TRBV6-1 to TRBJ2-5; 15 bases match TRBD2. Per the germline V gene, CDR1 is MNHNS and CDR2 is SASEGT. Trimming removed 0 bases from V and 4 bases from J; junction bases left unmatched: 6. The CDR3 has 18 amino acids. In DNA, the CDR3 is TGTGCCAGCAGTGAAGCGCCCGGACTAGCGGGGGGGACAGAGACCCAGTACTTC. Translated, it gives CASSEAPGLAGGTETQYF.

CDR3 region: CASSFSGQETQYF. As DNA, the CDR3 is TGCGCCAGCAGCTTTAGCGGACAAGAGACCCAGTACTTC. The chain combines TRBV5-1 with TRBJ2-5, with D possibly matching TRBD2 (6 bases). CDR1 SGHRS and CDR2 YFSETQ come from the germline V gene. V was clipped by 2 bases and J by 2 bases, with 7 bases between them. The length of the CDR3 is 13 residues.

V and J are TRBV30 and TRBJ2-1; 7 positions agree with TRBD1. Germline V gene data show CDR1 as GTSNPN and CDR2 as SVGIG (reference sequence). The CDR3 runs to 15 residues. The trim removed 2 bases at V and 1 base at J, leaving 5 bases unmatched. Written as DNA, the CDR3 is TGTGCCTGGAGTCTCATGGGACAGTCCTACAATGAGCAGTTCTTC. Amino acids: CAWSLMGQSYNEQFF.

This chain links TRBV7-3 with TRBJ2-3; unclear D gene. In germline, CDR1 is SGHTA, CDR2 FQGTGA. This CDR3 comprises 14 residues. V lost 3 bases to trimming and J lost 2 bases, with 9 bases between them. The CDR3 sequence: CASSLRHNTDTQYF. The CDR3 region has the DNA TGTGCCAGCAGCTTGAGACATAACACAGATACGCAGTATTTT.

The chain carries TRBV27 and TRBJ1-5; no clear D. This CDR3 spans 16 amino acids. The ends were cut back, 6 bases at V and 2 bases at J, with 17 bases in the middle. Germline-derived CDR1 and CDR2 are MNHEY and SMNVEV (reference sequence). DNA for the CDR3: TGTGCCAGCAGCCCGGGCTGCCGAGGCTGCAATCAGCCCCAGCATTTT. Its translation: CASSPGCRGCNQPQHF.

This chain joins TRBV30 and TRBJ2-5; D not certain. Germline V CDR1 and CDR2: GTSNPN, SVGIG (reference sequence). Trimming removed 0 bases from V and 2 bases from J, with 10 bases in between. The CDR3 consists of 14 residues. DNA for the CDR3: TGTGCCTGGAGTGTATGGGCCAGACAAGAGACCCAGTACTTC. This encodes CAWSVWARQETQYF.

The chain couples TRBV3-1 (or the pseudogene TRBV3-2) to TRBJ2-1; D remains unclear. The germline V gene has CDR1 LGHDT and CDR2 YNNKEL (reference sequence). With 0 bases removed from V and 5 bases from J, the gap between germline ends came to 14 bases. The CDR3 is made up of 16 amino acids. CDR3 in DNA: TGTGCCAGCAGCCAAGATTCAGGTTGGCCTAACAATGAGCAGTTCTTC. This translates into CASSQDSGWPNNEQFF.

This clone was observed once. V and J are TRBV7-8 and TRBJ2-2, with TRBD2 matching over 7 bases. The junction had 4 bases not matched to a gene; V was cut back by 1 base and J by 5 bases. Per the germline V gene, CDR1 is SGHVS and CDR2 is FQNEAQ. The CDR3 contains 15 residues. Written as DNA, the CDR3 is TGTGCCAGCAGCTTAGTCCAGGGAGGGACCGGGGAGCTGTTTTTT. This translates into CASSLVQGGTGELFF. Supplemented by reference TRBV7-8 and TRBJ2-2, the full variable domain reads GAGVSQSPRYKVAKRGQDVALRCDPISGHVSLFWYQQALGQGPEFLTYFQNEAQLDKSGLPSDRFFAERPEGSVSTLKIQRTQQEDSAVYLCASSLVQGGTGELFFGEGSRLTVL.